This T cell receptor (beta chain) was recorded in a study of blood T cell repertoires in COVID-19. For the study at large: Samples taken during acute and convalescent COVID-19 were collected in the United States, Italy and Spain.

Original processing notes: Amplified reference gene primers provided the basis for estimating nucleated cell counts. The method was immunoSEQ multiplex PCR; TCRdb's version includes in-frame clones alone and lacks a portion of them. V, J and clone size are taken as reported in that table, and D and trimming were inferred from the DNA itself. The table shows roughly 400,000 clones, with approximately 86% occurring only once. CDR1 is SGHRS, CDR2 YFSETQ, per germline. CDR3 length: 14 residues. J was trimmed by 7 bases and V by 4 bases; bases with no gene match: 4. In terms of age and location, participants ranged from roughly 18 to 90 years and lived in about two dozen US areas. Membership in each cohort depended on participant-reported clinical history.

This clonotype was obtained from a woman between 40 and 55 years old with acute COVID-19. The gene calls are TRBV5-1 and TRBJ2-2, with 10 bases aligning to TRBD2. Material for sequencing was PBMCs or T cells enriched from blood (not recorded which). The CDR3 nucleotides are TGCGCCAGCAGCAAAGGGACTAGCGTCGGGGAGCTGTTTTTT. This gives the protein CASSKGTSVGELFF.